This T cell receptor beta chain was documented in a study of metastatic and nonmetastatic thyroid tumors. Study background: Thyroid patients, malignant and benign, had repertoires compared across blood and tumor or nodule tissue.

General study results and limits: It was reportedly found that TCR beta diversity was significantly higher in malignant thyroid tumors than in benign nodules, a difference seen in both blood and tumor samples.

There were no patients who had received any treatment before thyroid surgery. J was trimmed by 2 bases and V by 5 bases; bases with no gene match: 6. There are 16 residues in the CDR3. TCRdb re-clonotyped the PCR reads via MiXCR. The sample consists of 20,000 or so clones, approximately 35% of them appearing once. This clone was seen ten or more times. As yet, its antigen is unknown. The sample taken for sequencing was tumor tissue. The clonotype comes from a female donor with papillary thyroid cancer or a benign thyroid nodule (not recorded which). Some clones in this sample may be carry-over from other donors' samples. This chain links TRBV12-3 or TRBV12-4 with TRBJ2-3, with 11 bases that match TRBD2. In DNA form, the CDR3 reads TGTGCCAGCAGTCCGGGGACTAGCGGCCTCACAGATACGCAGTATTTT. Amino acids: CASSPGTSGLTDTQYF.